Included here is one T cell receptor beta chain sequence, with context. Profiled with immunoSEQ multiplex PCR; TCRdb holds only in-frame clones, not every one. The sample contains 95,000 to 110,000 clones, roughly 90% of which appear only once. The entry originates in a study of blood T cell repertoires in COVID-19. As for the study in general: T cells, B-cell-depleted T cells, or PBMCs provided the cDNA or gDNA that served as material.

This TCR came from a human donor in a cohort sampled during active COVID-19. Specimen: peripheral blood.

CDR3 region: CASSSLRGSKETQYF. The CDR3 nucleotides read TGTGCCAGCAGCTCGCTGCGGGGGAGTAAAGAGACCCAGTACTTC. The chain couples TRBV12-1 to TRBJ2-5; TRBD2, the table's D call, lacks a check against the DNA. TRBV12-1 counts as a pseudogene. The CDR3 is 15 amino acids.